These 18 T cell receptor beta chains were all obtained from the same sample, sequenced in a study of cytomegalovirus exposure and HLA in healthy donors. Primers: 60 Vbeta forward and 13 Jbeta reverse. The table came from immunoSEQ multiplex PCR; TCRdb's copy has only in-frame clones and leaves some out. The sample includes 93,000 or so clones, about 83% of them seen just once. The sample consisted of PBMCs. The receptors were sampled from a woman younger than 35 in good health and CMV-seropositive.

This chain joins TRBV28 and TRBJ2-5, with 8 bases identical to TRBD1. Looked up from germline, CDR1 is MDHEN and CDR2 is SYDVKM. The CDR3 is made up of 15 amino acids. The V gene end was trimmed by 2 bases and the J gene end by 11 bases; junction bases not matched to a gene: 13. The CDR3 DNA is TGTGCCAGCAGTTTAGGGACAGGAGGTGTCTTAAAGCAGTACTTC. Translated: CASSLGTGGVLKQYF.

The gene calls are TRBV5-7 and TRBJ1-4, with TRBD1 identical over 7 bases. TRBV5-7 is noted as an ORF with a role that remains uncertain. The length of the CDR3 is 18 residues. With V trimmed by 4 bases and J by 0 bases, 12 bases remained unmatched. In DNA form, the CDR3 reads TGTGCCAGCAGCCCCACGGGACAGCTTTATGCAACTAATGAAAAACTGTTTTTT. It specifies CASSPTGQLYATNEKLFF.

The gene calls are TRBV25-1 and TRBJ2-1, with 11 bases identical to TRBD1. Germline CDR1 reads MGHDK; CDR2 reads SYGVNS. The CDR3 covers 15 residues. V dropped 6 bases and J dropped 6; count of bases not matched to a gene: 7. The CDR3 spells CASSMDRGQINEQFF. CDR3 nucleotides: TGTGCCAGCAGCATGGACAGGGGGCAAATCAATGAGCAGTTCTTC.

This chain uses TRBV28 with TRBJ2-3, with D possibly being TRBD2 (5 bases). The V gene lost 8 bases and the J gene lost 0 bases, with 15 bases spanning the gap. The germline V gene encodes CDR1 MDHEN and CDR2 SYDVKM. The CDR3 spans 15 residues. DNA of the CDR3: TGTGCCAGCTCGAGGGCTACCGCTAGCACAGATACGCAGTATTTT. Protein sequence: CASSRATASTDTQYF.

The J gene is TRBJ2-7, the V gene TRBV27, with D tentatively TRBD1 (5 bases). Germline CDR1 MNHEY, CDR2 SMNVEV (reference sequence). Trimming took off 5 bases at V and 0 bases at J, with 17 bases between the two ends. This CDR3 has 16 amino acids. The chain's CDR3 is CASSISVGALSYEQYF. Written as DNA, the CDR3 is TGTGCCAGCAGTATCTCGGTTGGGGCTCTCTCCTACGAGCAGTACTTC.

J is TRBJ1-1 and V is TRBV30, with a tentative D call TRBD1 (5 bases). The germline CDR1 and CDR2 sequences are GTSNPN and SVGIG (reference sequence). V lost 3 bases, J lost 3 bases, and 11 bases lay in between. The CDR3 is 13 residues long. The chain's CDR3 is CAWSQQAYTEAFF. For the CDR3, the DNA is TGTGCCTGGAGCCAACAGGCTTACACTGAAGCTTTCTTT.

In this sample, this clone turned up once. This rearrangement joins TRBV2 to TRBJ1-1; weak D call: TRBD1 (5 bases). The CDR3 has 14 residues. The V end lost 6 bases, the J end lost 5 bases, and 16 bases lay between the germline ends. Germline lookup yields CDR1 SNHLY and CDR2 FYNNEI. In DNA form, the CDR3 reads TGTGCCAGCAGGGCCCCCTTGGGGGGAACTGAAGCTTTCTTT. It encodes CASRAPLGGTEAFF.

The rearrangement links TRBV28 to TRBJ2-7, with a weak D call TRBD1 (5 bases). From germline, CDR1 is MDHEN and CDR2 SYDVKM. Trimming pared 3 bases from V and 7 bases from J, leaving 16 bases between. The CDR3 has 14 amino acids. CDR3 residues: CASSFGTGLGEQYF. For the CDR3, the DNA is TGTGCCAGCAGTTTTGGTACAGGTCTGGGAGAGCAGTACTTC.

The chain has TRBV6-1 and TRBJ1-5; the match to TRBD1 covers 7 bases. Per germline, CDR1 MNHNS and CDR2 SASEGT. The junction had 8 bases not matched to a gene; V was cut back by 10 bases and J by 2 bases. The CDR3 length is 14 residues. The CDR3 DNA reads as TGTGCCACTACTCTAGGGACAGGCAATCAGCCCCAGCATTTT. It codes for CATTLGTGNQPQHF.

The DNA of the CDR3 is TGTGCCAGCAGCCCTGCAGGGGGTTCATTGGGCTACACCTTC. It encodes CASSPAGGSLGYTF. V usage is TRBV6-5 and J usage is TRBJ1-2; TRBD1 aligns across 7 bases. CDR1 MNHEY and CDR2 SVGAGI come from the germline V gene. The CDR3 consists of 14 residues. Trimming at V came to 6 bases and at J to 8 bases, leaving 12 bases not matched to a gene.

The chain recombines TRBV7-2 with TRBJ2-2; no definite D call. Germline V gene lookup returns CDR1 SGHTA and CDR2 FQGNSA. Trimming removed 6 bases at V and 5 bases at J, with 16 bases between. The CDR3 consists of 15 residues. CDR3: CASRRSTTKTGELFF. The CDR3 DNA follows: TGTGCCAGCAGACGAAGCACCACTAAAACCGGGGAGCTGTTTTTT.

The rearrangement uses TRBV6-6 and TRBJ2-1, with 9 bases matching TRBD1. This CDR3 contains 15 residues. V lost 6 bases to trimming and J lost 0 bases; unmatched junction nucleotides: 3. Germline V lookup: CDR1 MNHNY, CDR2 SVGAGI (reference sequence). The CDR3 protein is CASRWDRVSYNEQFF. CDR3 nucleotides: TGTGCCAGCAGGTGGGACAGGGTCTCCTACAATGAGCAGTTCTTC.

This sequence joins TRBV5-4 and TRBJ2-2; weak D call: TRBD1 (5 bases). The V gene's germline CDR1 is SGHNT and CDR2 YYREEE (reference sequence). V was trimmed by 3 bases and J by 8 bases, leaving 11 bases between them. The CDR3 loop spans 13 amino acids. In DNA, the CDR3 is TGTGCCAGCAGCTCACAGGTGGGGGGGGAGCTGTTTTTT. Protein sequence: CASSSQVGGELFF.

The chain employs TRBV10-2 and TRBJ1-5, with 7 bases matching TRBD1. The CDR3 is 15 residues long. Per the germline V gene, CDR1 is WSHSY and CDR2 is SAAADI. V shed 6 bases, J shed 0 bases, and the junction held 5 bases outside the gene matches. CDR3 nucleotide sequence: TGCGCCAGCAGACCCCGGGACAGTAGCAATCAGCCCCAGCATTTT. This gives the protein CASRPRDSSNQPQHF.

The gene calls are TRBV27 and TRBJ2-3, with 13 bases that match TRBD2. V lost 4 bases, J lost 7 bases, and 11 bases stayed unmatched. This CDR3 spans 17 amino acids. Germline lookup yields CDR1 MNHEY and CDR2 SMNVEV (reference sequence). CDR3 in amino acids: CASSSSGTSGTLHTQYF. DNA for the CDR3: TGTGCCAGCAGTTCCTCCGGGACTAGCGGGACTCTTCATACGCAGTATTTT.

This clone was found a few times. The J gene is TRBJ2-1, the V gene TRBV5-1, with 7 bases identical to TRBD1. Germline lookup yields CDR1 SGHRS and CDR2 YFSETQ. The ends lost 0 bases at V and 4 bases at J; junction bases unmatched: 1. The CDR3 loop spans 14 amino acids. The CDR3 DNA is TGCGCCAGCAGCTTGGGACAGGGTTACAATGAGCAGTTCTTC. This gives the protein CASSLGQGYNEQFF.

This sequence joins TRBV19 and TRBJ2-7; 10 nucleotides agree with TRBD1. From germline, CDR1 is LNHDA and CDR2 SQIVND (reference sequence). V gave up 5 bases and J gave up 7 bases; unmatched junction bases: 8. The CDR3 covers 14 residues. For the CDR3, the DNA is TGTGCCAGTAGTGGGCGACAGGGGGCTGGAGAGCAGTACTTC. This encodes CASSGRQGAGEQYF.

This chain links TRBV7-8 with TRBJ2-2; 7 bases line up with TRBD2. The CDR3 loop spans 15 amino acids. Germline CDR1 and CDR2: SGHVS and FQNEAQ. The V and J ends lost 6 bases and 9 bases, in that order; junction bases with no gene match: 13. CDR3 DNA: TGTGCCAGCAGTCGGACTAGGGTTGGGTTCCGGGAGCTGTTTTTT. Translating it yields CASSRTRVGFRELFF.